What follows are 4 T cell receptor beta chains derived from one specimen sequenced in a study of blood T cells in healthy people across ages. Together with a sample-barcoded 5' primer, a J-beta primer mix was included in a second PCR lasting roughly 7 to 11 cycles. TCRdb reanalysed the 5' RACE reads using MiXCR and keeps one entry per CDR3 protein. In the table there are hundreds of thousands of distinct CDR3 sequences, less than 35% of which are singletons. Sample: blood. The receptors derive from a woman older than 75 in good health.

This clonotype was observed many times. The rearrangement links TRBV6-1 to TRBJ2-1; TRBD2 matches at 13 bases. Trimming at V came to 7 bases and at J to 6 bases, leaving 12 bases not matched to a gene. Germline V gives CDR1 MNHNS, CDR2 SASEGT. This CDR3 region has 17 residues. The CDR3 here is CASTRKAGTSGVNEQFF. Here the CDR3 DNA reads TGTGCCAGCACCCGAAAGGCCGGGACTAGCGGGGTCAATGAGCAGTTCTTC.

The chain joins TRBV7-2 to TRBJ2-1; a weak D match, TRBD1 (5 bases). Trimming took 5 bases from V and 4 from J, leaving 15 bases between them. Germline loops: CDR1 SGHTA, CDR2 FQGNSA. The CDR3 spans 15 residues. The DNA for the CDR3 is TGTGCCAGCAGCCAGGGCAGAACTAATTACAATGAGCAGTTCTTC. It codes for CASSQGRTNYNEQFF. Based on the CDR3 plus reference TRBV7-2 and TRBJ2-1, the full variable domain is GAGVSQSPSNKVTEKGKDVELRCDPISGHTALYWYRQSLGQGLEFLIYFQGNSAPDKSGLPSDRFSAERTGGSVSTLTIQRTQQEDSAVYLCASSQGRTNYNEQFFGPGTRLTVL.

Note on this clonotype: One base away lies a much larger clone, so this may be a sequencing read error. The rearrangement uses TRBV7-2 and TRBJ2-1; 8 bases fit TRBD1. With the DNA end fitting TRBJ2-7 better, the J assignment may be wrong. The V gene's germline CDR1 is SGHTA and CDR2 FQGNSA. The CDR3 has 16 residues. CDR3 sequence (DNA): TGTGCCAGCAGCTTACAGGGGGCGGTCTCCTACAATGAGCAGTACTTC. Residues: CASSLQGAVSYNEQYF.

The genes are TRBV7-9 and TRBJ1-1; D unresolved. CDR1 is SEHNR and CDR2 is FQNEAQ in the germline V gene (reference sequence). This CDR3 is 15 amino acids long. Trimming pared 1 base from V and 4 bases from J, leaving 13 bases between. In nucleotides, the CDR3 is TGTGCCAGCAGCTTAGGGCGCGCGTCAGGCACTGAAGCTTTCTTT. Its translation: CASSLGRASGTEAFF.